The rows below give T cell receptor beta chains drawn from one sample of a study of shared clonotypes between healthy human individuals. Profiling relied on immunoSEQ multiplex PCR, and the TCRdb table lists in-frame clones only, not all of them. The sample holds millions of clones, around nine tenths seen once. The sample consisted of naive CD4+ T cells sorted from blood. The receptors here all came from a man aged 18 to 30 in good health. The CDR3 runs from the conserved cysteine through the conserved F or W. The order of the fields is CDR3 length, D gene, V gene, J gene, clone size, CDR3 DNA, CDR3 protein. D genes are given only for firm matches. Clone size is not always given. Where it is, it says once, few, many or a class for expanded clones.

14,TRBD1,TRBV6-6,TRBJ2-7,-,TGTGCCAGCATTGGGACAGGGAGGTCCTACGAGCAGTACTTC,CASIGTGRSYEQYF
15,TRBD2,TRBV12-5,TRBJ2-7,-,TGTGCTAGTGGTTTGTTGGTGGGGAGGGCCTACGAGCAGTACTTC,CASGLLVGRAYEQYF
13,-,TRBV5-1,TRBJ1-1,-,TGCGCCAGCAGCCAACCCAACGGACAGGAAGCTTTCTTT,CASSQPNGQEAFF
14,TRBD2,TRBV28,TRBJ2-7,-,TGTGCCAGCCTACCGGGACTAGCATCCTACGAGCAGTACTTC,CASLPGLASYEQYF
15,TRBD2,TRBV7-3,TRBJ2-2,-,TGTGCCAGCAGCGTTACTAGCGGAGTCACCGGGGAGCTGTTTTTT,CASSVTSGVTGELFF
16,TRBD1,TRBV18,TRBJ1-5,few,TGTGCCAGCTCACCGGGACAGGGGGCCTTCAATCAGCCCCAGCATTTT,CASSPGQGAFNQPQHF
14,-,TRBV5-1,TRBJ2-3,-,TGCGCCAGCAGCTTGGGCAGGGACACAGATACGCAGTATTTT,CASSLGRDTDTQYF
13,-,TRBV6-6,TRBJ2-2,-,TGTGCCAGCAGTTCTGCGGGGCCCGGGGAGCTGTTTTTT,CASSSAGPGELFF
18,TRBD1,TRBV5-1,TRBJ2-2,-,TGCGCCAGCAGCCCAAAGGACAGGGGTCGAGGGAACACCGGGGAGCTGTTTTTT,CASSPKDRGRGNTGELFF
14,-,TRBV6-5,TRBJ2-7,once,TGTGCCAGCAGACGACTAGAGGGGATTCACGAGCAGTACTTC,CASRRLEGIHEQYF
16,-,TRBV10-3,TRBJ2-2,-,TGTGCCATCAGCGCCCTCTCTAGCGCTAACACCGGGGAGCTGTTTTTT,CAISALSSANTGELFF
15,-,TRBV5-4,TRBJ2-3,-,TGTGCCAGCAGCTATAAGAGGGGGAACACAGATACGCAGTATTTT,CASSYKRGNTDTQYF
16,-,TRBV19,TRBJ1-6,-,TGTGCCAGTCGGGGAGTTGCCAGCTCCTATAATTCACCCCTCCACTTT,CASRGVASSYNSPLHF